The next 13 T cell receptor beta chains were all read from a single sample in a study of blood T cell repertoires in COVID-19. The data were produced by immunoSEQ multiplex PCR, yet TCRdb's version contains in-frame clones alone and is incomplete. The sample includes about 140,000 clones, 85% to 90% of them seen just once. The sequenced material came from peripheral blood. The receptors were gathered from a woman aged 55-69 years with acute or convalescent COVID-19.

The CDR3 nucleotides read TGTGCCAGCAGCGTCGGAGGCGAGCAGTTCTTC. Its protein is CASSVGGEQFF. The chain is built from TRBV9 and TRBJ2-1; perhaps TRBD2 as D (5 bases). CDR1 and CDR2 (germline): SGDLS, YYNGEE. Trimming cost V 2 bases and J 10 bases, with 7 bases left between them. This CDR3 has 11 amino acids.

The rearrangement joins TRBV12-3 or TRBV12-4 to TRBJ1-4, with D unresolved. CDR3 length: 13 residues. V was shortened by 3 bases and J by 5 bases, with 7 bases between the two germline ends. The CDR3 region has the DNA TGTGCCAGCAGTTTTATGCGAAATGAAAAACTGTTTTTT. This sequence encodes CASSFMRNEKLFF.

J is TRBJ1-1 and V is TRBV7-9; D remains unclear. This CDR3 contains 11 residues. V gave up 8 bases and J gave up 4 bases, with 8 bases separating them. CDR1 SEHNR and CDR2 FQNEAQ come from the germline V gene (reference sequence). The CDR3 DNA reads as TGTGCCAGCCGAGGTCCCACTGAAGCTTTCTTT. It codes for CASRGPTEAFF.

J is TRBJ2-3 and V is TRBV5-1; D is undetermined. The ends were cut back, 0 bases at V and 5 bases at J, with 4 bases in the middle. CDR1 SGHRS and CDR2 YFSETQ come from the germline V gene. This CDR3 contains 12 residues. CDR3 region: CASSLAGDTQYF. In DNA form, the CDR3 reads TGCGCCAGCAGCTTGGCGGGAGATACGCAGTATTTT. Full variable domain (remainder filled in from reference TRBV5-1 and TRBJ2-3): KAGVTQTPRYLIKTRGQQVTLSCSPISGHRSVSWYQQTPGQGLQFLFEYFSETQRNKGNFPGRFSGRQFSNSRSEMNVSTLELGDSALYLCASSLAGDTQYFGPGTRLTVL.

In this sample, this clone turned up a few times. The chain carries TRBV7-3 and TRBJ1-1; D remains unclear. Trimming removed 5 bases at V and 1 base at J, with 8 bases between. The CDR3 contains 13 residues. The germline CDR1 and CDR2 sequences are SGHTA and FQGTGA. The CDR3 DNA sequence: TGTGCCAGCAGCCGAGGCAGGAACACTGAAGCTTTCTTT. It is translated as CASSRGRNTEAFF. Combining the CDR3 with reference TRBV7-3 and TRBJ1-1 gives the whole variable domain GAGVSQTPSNKVTEKGKYVELRCDPISGHTALYWYRQSLGQGPEFLIYFQGTGAADDSGLPNDRFFAVRPEGSVSTLKIQRTERGDSAVYLCASSRGRNTEAFFGQGTRLTVV.

The chain has TRBV3-1 (or the pseudogene TRBV3-2) and TRBJ2-3; D is possibly TRBD2 (6 bases). There are 17 residues in the CDR3. Germline lookup yields CDR1 LGHDT and CDR2 YNNKEL (reference sequence). Trimming stripped 0 bases from V and 3 bases from J, with 16 bases between. CDR3 region: CASSQDYGGEGTDTQYF. CDR3 bases: TGTGCCAGCAGCCAAGATTACGGGGGTGAAGGGACAGATACGCAGTATTTT.

This chain connects TRBV30 to TRBJ2-1; 7 bases fit TRBD1. The germline CDR1 and CDR2 sequences are GTSNPN and SVGIG (reference sequence). Losses at the gene ends were 4 bases for V and 8 bases for J; bases not matched to a gene: 8. This CDR3 is built from 13 residues. The CDR3 spells CAWKTGKKHEQFF. In nucleotides, the CDR3 is TGTGCCTGGAAGACAGGGAAGAAGCATGAGCAGTTCTTC.

This chain joins TRBV28 and TRBJ1-5; TRBD1 aligns across 10 bases. The CDR3 contains 15 residues. Germline lookup yields CDR1 MDHEN and CDR2 SYDVKM. V gave up 4 bases and J gave up 7 bases; unmatched junction bases: 7. CDR3: CASSWGQGIHQPQHF. The CDR3 DNA follows: TGTGCCAGCAGTTGGGGACAGGGGATTCACCAGCCCCAGCATTTT.

The V gene is TRBV13, the J gene TRBJ2-7, with 9 bases lining up with TRBD1. CDR3 length: 14 residues. Germline lookup yields CDR1 PRHDT and CDR2 FYEKMQ (reference sequence). V shed 4 bases, J shed 3 bases, and the junction held 4 bases outside the gene matches. For the CDR3, the DNA is TGTGCCAGCAGCTCTCGGGACAGGGACTACGAGCAGTACTTC. This encodes CASSSRDRDYEQYF.

This clone appeared a single time. This chain uses TRBV7-2 with TRBJ2-3; unclear D gene. The ends were cut back, 5 bases at V and 2 bases at J, with 5 bases in the middle. CDR3 size: 12 residues. The germline gives CDR1 SGHTA, CDR2 FQGNSA. DNA for the CDR3: TGTGCCAGCAGCGCGTACACAGATACGCAGTATTTT. Protein product: CASSAYTDTQYF.

This chain uses TRBV19 with TRBJ1-6; no firm D call. Germline V gene data show CDR1 as LNHDA and CDR2 as SQIVND (reference sequence). This CDR3 has 15 amino acids. Trimming left V 10 bases short and J 0 bases short, with 13 bases between. The CDR3 spells CATANRDSYNSPLHF. DNA of the CDR3: TGTGCCACTGCGAACCGGGACTCCTATAATTCACCCCTCCACTTT.

The chain is built from TRBV19 and TRBJ1-2; 7 nucleotides match TRBD1. There are 16 residues in the CDR3. Germline assignment: CDR1 LNHDA and CDR2 SQIVND (reference sequence). Trimming took 5 bases from V and 2 from J; bases not matched to a gene: 11. The CDR3 loop reads CASSSPLPGQNYGYTF. Written as DNA, the CDR3 is TGTGCCAGTAGTTCGCCTCTTCCGGGACAGAACTATGGCTACACCTTC.

The chain is built from TRBV5-6 and TRBJ2-1; a weak D match, TRBD2 (7 bases). Per germline, CDR1 SGHDT and CDR2 YYEEEE. Trimming took off 1 base at V and 7 bases at J, with 18 bases between the two ends. This CDR3 has 16 residues. CDR3 DNA: TGTGCCAGCAGCTTGAATCTGGGGGGGCCTTATAATGAGCAGTTCTTC. This gives the protein CASSLNLGGPYNEQFF.